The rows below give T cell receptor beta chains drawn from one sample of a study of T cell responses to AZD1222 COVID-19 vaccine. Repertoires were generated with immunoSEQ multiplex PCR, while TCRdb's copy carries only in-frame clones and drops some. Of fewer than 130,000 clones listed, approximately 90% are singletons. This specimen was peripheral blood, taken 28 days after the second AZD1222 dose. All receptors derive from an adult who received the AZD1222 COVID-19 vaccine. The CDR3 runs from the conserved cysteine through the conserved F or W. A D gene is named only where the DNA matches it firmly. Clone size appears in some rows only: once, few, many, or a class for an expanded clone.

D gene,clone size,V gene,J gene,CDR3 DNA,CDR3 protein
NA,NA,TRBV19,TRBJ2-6,TGTGCCAGTAGTATCGGCCACGGGGGAAGAGGGGCCAACGTCCTGACTTTC,CASSIGHGGRGANVLTF
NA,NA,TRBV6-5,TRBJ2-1,TGTGCCAGCAGTTACCCGGGAGTTAATTCGAATGAGCAGTTCTTC,CASSYPGVNSNEQFF
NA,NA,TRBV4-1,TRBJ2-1,TGCGCCAGCAGCCAAGAATGGCAACCCTACAATGAGCAGTTCTTC,CASSQEWQPYNEQFF
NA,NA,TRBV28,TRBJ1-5,TGTGCCAGCAGTTCAATTATACGACAGGTATATCAGCCCCAGCATTTT,CASSSIIRQVYQPQHF
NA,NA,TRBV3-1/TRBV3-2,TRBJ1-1,TGTGCCAGCAGCGGAGTTTACCAGCCGAACACTGAAGCTTTCTTT,CASSGVYQPNTEAFF
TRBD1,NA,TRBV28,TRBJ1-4,TGTGCCAGCAGTTCGCCGGGACAGGGCCATGAAAAACTGTTTTTT,CASSSPGQGHEKLFF
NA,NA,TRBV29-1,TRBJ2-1,TGCAGCGTTGAACTCTCTGAGGGAGGCAATGAGCAGTTCTTC,CSVELSEGGNEQFF
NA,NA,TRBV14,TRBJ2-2,TGTGCCAGCAGCCCAGTCCCCCCCTCCACCGGGGAGCTGTTTTTT,CASSPVPPSTGELFF
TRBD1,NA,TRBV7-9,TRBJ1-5,TGTGCCAGCAGCTTAGGGACAGGATACAATCAGCCCCAGCATTTT,CASSLGTGYNQPQHF
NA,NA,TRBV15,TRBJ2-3,TGTGCCACCAGCAGGGGGGGCAACACAGATACGCAGTATTTT,CATSRGGNTDTQYF
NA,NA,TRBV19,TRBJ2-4,TGTGCCAGTAGTATAGATCGTTGGGGGACCAAAAACATTCAGTACTTC,CASSIDRWGTKNIQYF
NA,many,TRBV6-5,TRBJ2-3,TGTGCCAGCAGTCTAGGGAGAACAGATACGCAGTATTTT,CASSLGRTDTQYF
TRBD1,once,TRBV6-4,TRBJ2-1,TGTGCCAGCAGTGACTCCGGGACAGGGGGCTACAATGAGCAGTTCTTC,CASSDSGTGGYNEQFF
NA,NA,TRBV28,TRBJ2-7,TGTGCCAGCATCGACAGGGAGGGCATCTACGAGCAGTACTTC,CASIDREGIYEQYF
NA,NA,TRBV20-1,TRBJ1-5,TGCAGTGCTAGTACAGAGGGGAAGGAACGTAGCAATCAGCCCCAGCATTTT,CSASTEGKERSNQPQHF
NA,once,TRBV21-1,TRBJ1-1,TGTGCCAGCAGCAACAGGGGGCGCGAGTTGGGTGAAGCTTTCTTT,CASSNRGRELGEAFF
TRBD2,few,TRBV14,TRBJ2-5,TGTGCCAGCAGCCAAAAGAGGGTCCGGGACATGGGACTAGCGCGCCAAGAGACCCAGTACTTC,CASSQKRVRDMGLARQETQYF